One and the same sample provided the 12 T cell receptor beta chains below, sequenced in a study of long-term antiretroviral therapy in people with HIV (dated 2022 in TCRdb). The immunoSEQ hsTCRB v3.0 assay was used at survey level resolution for TRB variable region sequencing. TCRdb carries this immuneACCESS record with in-frame sequences only. Its versions omit some clonotypes, under half of them owing to an unresolved V gene in the studies checked, with the rest unexplained. The sample has approximately 39,000 clones on record, 80% to 85% of them singletons. Approximately 5.3% of the sample rests with the top ten. Specimen: unsorted PBMCs, collected 1.5 years after starting antiretroviral therapy. The receptors shown here come from a young man with HIV.

The V and J genes are TRBV7-9 and TRBJ2-1, with TRBD2 matching over 9 bases. Germline CDR1 and CDR2: SEHNR and FQNEAQ (reference sequence). The length of the CDR3 is 15 residues. V lost 2 bases, J lost 9 bases, and 8 bases stayed unmatched. As DNA, the CDR3 is TGTGCCAGCAGCTTAAGGGGCGGGAGGGCCAGTGAGCAGTTCTTC. Translated, it gives CASSLRGGRASEQFF.

This clone was seen a few times. This chain uses TRBV7-2 with TRBJ2-4, with 8 bases lining up with TRBD1. From germline, CDR1 is SGHTA and CDR2 FQGNSA. V was clipped by 7 bases and J by 0 bases; unmatched bases: 5. CDR3 size: 15 residues. The CDR3 region is CASTGQGLAKNIQYF. The CDR3 nucleotides read TGTGCCAGCACAGGACAGGGACTAGCCAAAAACATTCAGTACTTC.

This rearrangement joins TRBV18 to TRBJ2-7; TRBD2 aligns across 9 bases. V gave up 3 bases and J gave up 1 base; unmatched junction bases: 13. CDR3 size: 18 residues. Germline CDR1 is KGHSH and CDR2 is LQKENI. In DNA form, the CDR3 reads TGTGCCAGCTCACCGGTTGGCTCACGAGCGGGAGGTTCCTACGAGCAGTACTTC. The encoded protein is CASSPVGSRAGGSYEQYF.

This rearrangement joins TRBV27 to TRBJ2-1; 13 bases map to TRBD2. V was clipped by 2 bases and J by 7 bases; unmatched bases: 5. The CDR3 runs to 16 residues. The V gene's germline CDR1 is MNHEY and CDR2 SMNVEV (reference sequence). The CDR3 is CASSLPGLAGVNEQFF. CDR3 DNA: TGTGCCAGCAGTTTACCAGGACTAGCGGGAGTTAATGAGCAGTTCTTC.

The V gene is TRBV7-9, the J gene TRBJ2-1, with D possibly matching TRBD2 (6 bases). CDR3 length: 15 amino acids. Trimming took 5 bases from V and 8 from J, leaving 19 bases between them. Germline CDR1 SEHNR, CDR2 FQNEAQ (reference sequence). The CDR3 region has the DNA TGTGCCAGCAGCCCTGGGTTAAACGGGAGAGATGAGCAGTTCTTC. It specifies CASSPGLNGRDEQFF. Combining the CDR3 with reference TRBV7-9 and TRBJ2-1 gives the whole variable domain DTGVSQNPRHKITKRGQNVTFRCDPISEHNRLYWYRQTLGQGPEFLTYFQNEAQLEKSRLLSDRFSAERPKGSFSTLEIQRTEQGDSAMYLCASSPGLNGRDEQFFGPGTRLTVL.

Here the CDR3 DNA reads TGTGCCAGCAGCTCAGCGGCTAGCACAGATACGCAGTATTTT. This codes for CASSSAASTDTQYF. The J gene is TRBJ2-3, the V gene TRBV11-3; the D gene is possibly TRBD2 (5 bases). This CDR3 has 14 amino acids. V was cut by 4 bases and J by 0 bases, with 8 bases left in between. Per germline, CDR1 SGHNT and CDR2 YENEEA.

This rearrangement joins TRBV2 to TRBJ1-2; tentatively, D is TRBD1 (5 bases). V shed 6 bases and J shed 6 bases, with 8 bases lying between them. The CDR3 covers 11 residues. The V gene's germline CDR1 is SNHLY and CDR2 FYNNEI. The CDR3 reads CASSQGDGYTF. The CDR3 nucleotides are TGTGCCAGCAGCCAGGGAGATGGCTACACCTTC.

This clone was counted between two and nine times. The chain couples TRBV4-3 to TRBJ2-7, with 7 positions matching TRBD2. The germline gives CDR1 LGHNA, CDR2 YSLEER. With V trimmed by 1 base and J by 2 bases, 5 bases remained unmatched. The CDR3 is 15 amino acids. This chain's CDR3 is CASSQAPGGAYEQYF. For the CDR3, the DNA is TGCGCCAGCAGCCAAGCACCTGGGGGGGCCTACGAGCAGTACTTC.

The chain is built from TRBV11-2 and TRBJ2-2, with D unclear. The ends were cut back, 1 base at V and 3 bases at J, with 9 bases in the middle. CDR1 SGHAT and CDR2 FQNNGV come from the germline V gene. The CDR3 loop spans 15 amino acids. CDR3 amino acids: CASSLVAGYTGELFF. The CDR3 bases are TGTGCCAGCAGCTTAGTCGCAGGCTACACCGGGGAGCTGTTTTTT.

The chain employs TRBV7-9 and TRBJ2-7, with 8 bases identical to TRBD1. The germline CDR1 and CDR2 sequences are SEHNR and FQNEAQ (reference sequence). J gave up 3 bases and V 1 base, and 5 bases lay outside the gene matches. This CDR3 has 15 amino acids. The CDR3 sequence is CASSLGGQGHYEQYF. CDR3 in DNA: TGTGCCAGCAGCTTAGGCGGACAGGGTCACTACGAGCAGTACTTC.

This chain uses TRBV7-3 with TRBJ2-1, with 11 nucleotides matching TRBD2. Germline loops: CDR1 SGHTA, CDR2 FQGTGA. J lost 0 bases, V lost 5 bases, and 12 bases had no gene match. The CDR3 is made up of 19 amino acids. For the CDR3, the DNA is TGTGCCAGCAGCGCCGAACCGGGACTAGCGGTATCCTCCTACAATGAGCAGTTCTTC. The encoded protein is CASSAEPGLAVSSYNEQFF.

The chain joins TRBV27 to TRBJ2-1, with 10 bases matching TRBD2. The CDR3 contains 15 residues. In germline, CDR1 is MNHEY, CDR2 SMNVEV (reference sequence). Germline trimming cut 8 bases from V and 6 bases from J; bases unmatched to any gene: 10. The CDR3 here is CASEREGRGRNEQFF. In DNA, the CDR3 is TGTGCCAGCGAGCGGGAGGGCCGAGGTCGCAATGAGCAGTTCTTC.